This TCR beta chain was found in a study of regulatory T cells in long-lasting Graves disease. Study summary: By definition, persistent Graves' disease involved antithyroid drugs for over 5 years alongside positive TSH receptor antibodies.

iRepertoire HTBI primers and Arm-PCR of CDR3 regions built TCR beta libraries. Under the authors' procedure: The samples included around 62 TRBV and more than 12 TRBJ segments. One entry per CDR3 protein, called by TCRdb with MiXCR from the multiplex PCR reads. TCRdb's processing, not the authors' own work, is the source of the V and J calls. This sample has about 290,000 distinct CDR3 sequences; roughly a fifth occur once, and the top ten carry more than 50%. This clonotype was seen repeatedly, ten times or more. Time point indicated: persistent/refractory GD, antithyroid drugs over 5 years with positive TRAb. From RNA extracted from PBMCs, the TCR library was made. The sample consisted of peripheral blood mononuclear cells (PBMCs), taken when the disease was refractory, from a patient treated with antithyroid drugs. The clonotype originates from a female donor with Graves disease.

CDR3 nucleotide sequence: TGTGCCTGGAGTATCGGTGACAGGGTGTTGCAGTACTTC. Residues: CAWSIGDRVLQYF. This sequence joins TRBV30 and TRBJ2-7; TRBD1 agrees at 7 bases. Germline-derived CDR1 and CDR2 are GTSNPN and SVGIG (reference sequence). The J segment lost 9 bases and the V segment lost 2 bases, leaving 10 bases of the junction unmatched. This CDR3 has 13 amino acids.